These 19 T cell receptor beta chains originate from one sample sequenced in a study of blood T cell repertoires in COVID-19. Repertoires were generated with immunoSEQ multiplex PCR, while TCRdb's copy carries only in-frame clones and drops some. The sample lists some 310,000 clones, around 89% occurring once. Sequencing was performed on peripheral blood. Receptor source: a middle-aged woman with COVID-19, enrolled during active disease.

Here the CDR3 DNA reads TGTGCCAGCTCACTAGCGGGGGTCTCCTACGAGCAGTACTTC. Translated, it gives CASSLAGVSYEQYF. The V call is TRBV18, the J call TRBJ2-7; 9 bases match TRBD2. The CDR3 is 14 residues long. CDR1 and CDR2 from the germline V gene are KGHSH and LQKENI. V lost 4 bases to trimming and J lost 0 bases; unmatched junction nucleotides: 1. Filled out from reference TRBV18 and TRBJ2-7, the complete variable domain reads NAGVMQNPRHLVRRRGQEARLRCSPMKGHSHVYWYRQLPEEGLKFMVYLQKENIIDESGMPKERFSAEFPKEGPSILRIQQVVRGDSAAYFCASSLAGVSYEQYFGPGTRLTVT.

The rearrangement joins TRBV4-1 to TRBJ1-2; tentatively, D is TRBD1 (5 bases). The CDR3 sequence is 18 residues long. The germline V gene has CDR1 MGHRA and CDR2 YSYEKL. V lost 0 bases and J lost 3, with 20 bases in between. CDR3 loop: CASSQEGTGGRGYYGYTF. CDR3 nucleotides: TGCGCCAGCAGCCAAGAGGGGACTGGAGGGCGAGGTTACTATGGCTACACCTTC.

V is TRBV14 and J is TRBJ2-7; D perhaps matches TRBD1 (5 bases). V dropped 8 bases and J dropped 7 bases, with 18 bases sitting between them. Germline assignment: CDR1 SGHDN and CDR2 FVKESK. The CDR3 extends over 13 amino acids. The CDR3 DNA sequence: TGTGCCAGCGGCCCCGCCAGGGTTGGAGAGCAGTACTTC. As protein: CASGPARVGEQYF.

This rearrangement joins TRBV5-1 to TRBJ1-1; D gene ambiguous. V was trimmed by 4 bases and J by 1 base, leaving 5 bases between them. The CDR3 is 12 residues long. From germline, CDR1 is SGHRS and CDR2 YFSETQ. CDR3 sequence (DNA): TGCGCCAGCAGCAATCGGAACACTGAAGCTTTCTTT. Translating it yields CASSNRNTEAFF. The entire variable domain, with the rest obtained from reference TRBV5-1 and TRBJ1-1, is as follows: KAGVTQTPRYLIKTRGQQVTLSCSPISGHRSVSWYQQTPGQGLQFLFEYFSETQRNKGNFPGRFSGRQFSNSRSEMNVSTLELGDSALYLCASSNRNTEAFFGQGTRLTVV.

CDR3 nucleotides: TGTGCCAGTAGTGTCTCCCCAGGGCATCAAGAGACCCAGTACTTC. This encodes CASSVSPGHQETQYF. V and J are TRBV19 and TRBJ2-5; weak D call: TRBD1 (5 bases). Germline CDR1 reads LNHDA; CDR2 reads SQIVND (reference sequence). CDR3 length: 15 residues. Trimming stripped 5 bases from V and 2 bases from J, with 15 bases between.

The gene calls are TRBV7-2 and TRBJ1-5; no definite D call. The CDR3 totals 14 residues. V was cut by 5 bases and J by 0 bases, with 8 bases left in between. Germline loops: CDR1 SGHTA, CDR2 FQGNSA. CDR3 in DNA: TGTGCCAGCAGCGTAAAGAGTAGCAATCAGCCCCAGCATTTT. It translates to CASSVKSSNQPQHF.

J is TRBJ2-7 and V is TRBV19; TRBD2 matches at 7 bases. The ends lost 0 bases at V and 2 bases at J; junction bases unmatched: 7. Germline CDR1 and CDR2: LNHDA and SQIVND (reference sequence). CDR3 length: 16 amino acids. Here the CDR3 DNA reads TGTGCCAGTAGTATAGAGTTTGGGGGAGGGCCCTACGAGCAGTACTTC. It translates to CASSIEFGGGPYEQYF. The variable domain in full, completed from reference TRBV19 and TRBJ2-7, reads DGGITQSPKYLFRKEGQNVTLSCEQNLNHDAMYWYRQDPGQGLRLIYYSQIVNDFQKGDIAEGYSVSREKKESFPLTVTSAQKNPTAFYLCASSIEFGGGPYEQYFGPGTRLTVT.

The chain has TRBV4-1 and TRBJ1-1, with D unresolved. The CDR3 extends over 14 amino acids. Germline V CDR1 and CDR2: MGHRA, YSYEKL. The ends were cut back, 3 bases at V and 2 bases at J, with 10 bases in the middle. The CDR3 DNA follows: TGCGCCAGCAGCCAGGGCCCGACCAACACTGAAGCTTTCTTT. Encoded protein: CASSQGPTNTEAFF.

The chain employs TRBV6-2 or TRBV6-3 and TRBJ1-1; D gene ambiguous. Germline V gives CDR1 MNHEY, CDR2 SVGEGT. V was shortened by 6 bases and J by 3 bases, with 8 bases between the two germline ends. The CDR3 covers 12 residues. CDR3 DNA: TGTGCCAGCAGCCTACAGTACACTGAAGCTTTCTTT. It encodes CASSLQYTEAFF.

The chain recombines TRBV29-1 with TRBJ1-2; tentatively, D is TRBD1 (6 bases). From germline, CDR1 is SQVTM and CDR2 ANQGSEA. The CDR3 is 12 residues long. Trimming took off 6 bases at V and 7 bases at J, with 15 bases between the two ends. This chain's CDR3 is CSVMGARSGYTF. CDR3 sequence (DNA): TGCAGCGTCATGGGGGCGCGTTCTGGCTACACCTTC.

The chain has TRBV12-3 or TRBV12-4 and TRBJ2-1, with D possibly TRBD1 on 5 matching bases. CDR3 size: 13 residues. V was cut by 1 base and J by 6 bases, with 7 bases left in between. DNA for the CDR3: TGTGCCAGCAGTTTAGAAGGGGTCAATGAGCAGTTCTTC. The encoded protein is CASSLEGVNEQFF.

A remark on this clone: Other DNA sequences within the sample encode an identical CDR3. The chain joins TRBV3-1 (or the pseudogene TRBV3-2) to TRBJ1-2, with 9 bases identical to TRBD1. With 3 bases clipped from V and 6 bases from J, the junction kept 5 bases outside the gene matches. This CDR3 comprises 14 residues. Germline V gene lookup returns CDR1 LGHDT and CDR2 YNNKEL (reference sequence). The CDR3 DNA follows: TGTGCCAGCAGCCAGACACAGGGGGCAGATGGCTACACCTTC. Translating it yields CASSQTQGADGYTF.

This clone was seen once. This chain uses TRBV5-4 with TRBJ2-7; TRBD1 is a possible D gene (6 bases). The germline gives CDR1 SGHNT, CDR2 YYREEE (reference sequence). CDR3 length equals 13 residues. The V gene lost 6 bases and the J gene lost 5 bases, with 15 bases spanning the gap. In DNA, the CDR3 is TGTGCCAGCACAGACAGGTTTCCCCACGAGCAGTACTTC. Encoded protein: CASTDRFPHEQYF.

The CDR3 is CASSLGGDSFGYEQYF. The CDR3 DNA reads TGCGCCAGCAGCTTGGGCGGGGACAGTTTTGGTTACGAGCAGTACTTC. The chain recombines TRBV5-1 with TRBJ2-7; a weak D match, TRBD1 (7 bases). Germline V gives CDR1 SGHRS, CDR2 YFSETQ. The germline V and J ends were trimmed by 0 bases and 4 bases, with 17 bases remaining between them. CDR3 length: 16 residues.

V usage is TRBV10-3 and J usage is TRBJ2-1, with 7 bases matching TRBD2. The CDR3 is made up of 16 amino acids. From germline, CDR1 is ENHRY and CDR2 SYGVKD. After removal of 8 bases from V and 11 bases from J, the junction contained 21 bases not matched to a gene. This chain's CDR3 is CAILEALSGTPQQQFF. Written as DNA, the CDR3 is TGTGCCATCCTCGAAGCACTAAGCGGGACCCCCCAGCAGCAGTTCTTC.

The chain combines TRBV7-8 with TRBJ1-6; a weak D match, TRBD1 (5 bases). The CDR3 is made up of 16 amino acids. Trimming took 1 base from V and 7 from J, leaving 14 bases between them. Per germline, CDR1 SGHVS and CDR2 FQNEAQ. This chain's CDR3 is CASSLDDSLRNSPLHF. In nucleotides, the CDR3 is TGTGCCAGCAGCTTAGACGACAGTCTAAGAAATTCACCCCTCCACTTT.

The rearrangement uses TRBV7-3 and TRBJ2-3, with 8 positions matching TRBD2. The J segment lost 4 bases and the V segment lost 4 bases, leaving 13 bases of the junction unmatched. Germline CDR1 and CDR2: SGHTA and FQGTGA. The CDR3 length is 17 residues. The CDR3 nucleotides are TGTGCCAGCAGCTCCGAGCAAAGCGGGAGCTGGCCAGATACGCAGTATTTT. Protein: CASSSEQSGSWPDTQYF.

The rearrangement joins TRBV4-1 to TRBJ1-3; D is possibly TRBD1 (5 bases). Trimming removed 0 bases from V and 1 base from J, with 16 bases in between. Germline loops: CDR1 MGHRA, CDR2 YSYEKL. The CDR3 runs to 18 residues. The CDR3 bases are TGCGCCAGCAGCCAAGAGCCGGTCCGCGGGGGTTCTGGAAACACCATATATTTT. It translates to CASSQEPVRGGSGNTIYF.

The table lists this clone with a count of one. The chain's CDR3 is CASSARTDFNEKLFF. Here the CDR3 DNA reads TGTGCCAGTAGTGCCCGGACAGATTTTAATGAAAAACTGTTTTTT. The chain is built from TRBV19 and TRBJ1-4, with D tentatively TRBD1 (6 bases). Germline CDR1 and CDR2: LNHDA and SQIVND (reference sequence). The CDR3 sequence is 15 residues long. With 5 bases removed from V and 4 bases from J, the gap between germline ends came to 14 bases. Combining the CDR3 with reference TRBV19 and TRBJ1-4 gives the whole variable domain DGGITQSPKYLFRKEGQNVTLSCEQNLNHDAMYWYRQDPGQGLRLIYYSQIVNDFQKGDIAEGYSVSREKKESFPLTVTSAQKNPTAFYLCASSARTDFNEKLFFGSGTQLSVL.